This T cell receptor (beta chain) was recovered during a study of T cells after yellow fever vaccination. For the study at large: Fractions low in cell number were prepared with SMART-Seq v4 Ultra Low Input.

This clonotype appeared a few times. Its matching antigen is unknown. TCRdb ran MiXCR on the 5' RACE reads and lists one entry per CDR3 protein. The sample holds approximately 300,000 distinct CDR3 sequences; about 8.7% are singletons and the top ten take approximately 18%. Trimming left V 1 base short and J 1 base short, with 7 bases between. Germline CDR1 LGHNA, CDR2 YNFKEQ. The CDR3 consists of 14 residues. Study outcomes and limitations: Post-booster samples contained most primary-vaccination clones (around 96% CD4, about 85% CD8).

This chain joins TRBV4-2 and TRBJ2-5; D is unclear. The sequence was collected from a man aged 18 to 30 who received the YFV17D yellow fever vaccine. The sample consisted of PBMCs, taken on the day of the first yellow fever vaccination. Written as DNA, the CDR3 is TGTGCCAGCAGCCAAGGGGTCCTCCAAGAGACCCAGTACTTC. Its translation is CASSQGVLQETQYF.